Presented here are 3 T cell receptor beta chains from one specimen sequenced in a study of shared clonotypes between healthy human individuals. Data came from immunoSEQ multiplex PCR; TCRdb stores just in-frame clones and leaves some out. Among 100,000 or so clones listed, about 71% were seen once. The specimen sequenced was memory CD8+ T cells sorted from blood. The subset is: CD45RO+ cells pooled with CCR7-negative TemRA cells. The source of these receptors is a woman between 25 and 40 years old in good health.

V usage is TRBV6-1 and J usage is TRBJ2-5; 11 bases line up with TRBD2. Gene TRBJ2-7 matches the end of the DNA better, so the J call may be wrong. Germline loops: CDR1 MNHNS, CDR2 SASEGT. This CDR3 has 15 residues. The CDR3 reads CASSEELAGAYEQYF. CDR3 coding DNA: TGTGCCAGCAGTGAAGAACTAGCGGGAGCCTACGAGCAGTACTTC.

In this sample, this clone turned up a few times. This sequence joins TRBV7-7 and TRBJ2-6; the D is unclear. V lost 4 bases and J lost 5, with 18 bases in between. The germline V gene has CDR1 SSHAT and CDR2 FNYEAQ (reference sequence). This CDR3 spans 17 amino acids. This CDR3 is CASSCCQPQSRANVLTF. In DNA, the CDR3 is TGTGCCAGCAGCTGTTGCCAGCCACAAAGTCGGGCCAACGTCCTGACTTTC.

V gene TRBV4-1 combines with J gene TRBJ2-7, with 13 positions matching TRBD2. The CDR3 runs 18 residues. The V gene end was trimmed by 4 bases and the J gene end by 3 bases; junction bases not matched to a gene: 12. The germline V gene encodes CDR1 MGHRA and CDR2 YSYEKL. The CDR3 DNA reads TGCGCCAGCAGCCCTCGGACTAGCGGGAGCTGGGTAGGCTACGAGCAGTACTTC. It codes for CASSPRTSGSWVGYEQYF.